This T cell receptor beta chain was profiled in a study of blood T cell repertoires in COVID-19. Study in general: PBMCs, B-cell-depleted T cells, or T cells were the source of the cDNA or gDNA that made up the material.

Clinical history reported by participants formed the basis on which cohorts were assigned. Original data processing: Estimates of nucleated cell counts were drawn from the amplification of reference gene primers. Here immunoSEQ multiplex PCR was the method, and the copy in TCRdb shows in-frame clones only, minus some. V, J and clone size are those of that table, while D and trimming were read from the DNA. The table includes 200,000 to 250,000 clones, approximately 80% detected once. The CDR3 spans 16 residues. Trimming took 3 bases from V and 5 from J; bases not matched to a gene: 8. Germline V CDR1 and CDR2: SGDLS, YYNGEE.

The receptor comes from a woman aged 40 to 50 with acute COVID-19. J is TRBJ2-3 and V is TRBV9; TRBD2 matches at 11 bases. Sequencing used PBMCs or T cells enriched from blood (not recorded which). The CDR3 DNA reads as TGTGCCAGCAGCGCGAGTAGCGGGAGGGCCGTAGATACGCAGTATTTT. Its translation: CASSASSGRAVDTQYF.